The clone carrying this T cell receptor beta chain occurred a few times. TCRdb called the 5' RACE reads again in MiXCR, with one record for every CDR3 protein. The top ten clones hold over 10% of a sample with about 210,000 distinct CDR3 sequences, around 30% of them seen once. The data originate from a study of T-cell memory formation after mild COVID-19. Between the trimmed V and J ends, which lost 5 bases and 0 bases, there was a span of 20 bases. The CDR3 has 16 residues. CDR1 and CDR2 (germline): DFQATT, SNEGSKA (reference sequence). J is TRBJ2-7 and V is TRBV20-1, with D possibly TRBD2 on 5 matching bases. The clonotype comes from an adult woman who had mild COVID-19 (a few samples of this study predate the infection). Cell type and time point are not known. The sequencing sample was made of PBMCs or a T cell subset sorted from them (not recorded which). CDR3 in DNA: TGCAGTGCTGGACCCCCCGGACTTTTTCCCTCCTACGAGCAGTACTTC. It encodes CSAGPPGLFPSYEQYF.